These 19 T cell receptor beta chains share one sample of origin, sequenced in a study of siplizumab effects on memory and regulatory T cells. Profiled with immunoSEQ multiplex PCR; TCRdb holds only in-frame clones, not every one. Of fewer than 85,000 clones in the sample, about 95% are singletons; the top ten hold around 20%. The sample consisted of CD8+ T cells sorted from blood. These receptors originate from a human donor in good health.

The V gene is TRBV28, the J gene TRBJ1-3; D ambiguous. V was shortened by 8 bases and J by 3 bases, with 17 bases between the two germline ends. CDR1 and CDR2 from the germline V gene are MDHEN and SYDVKM. The CDR3 contains 15 residues. For the CDR3, the DNA is TGTGCCAGCGATAGTCCGGGCCGAGATGGAAACACCATATATTTT. Protein product: CASDSPGRDGNTIYF.

This clone was seen once. This chain joins TRBV11-3 and TRBJ2-1; possibly TRBD2 for D (6 bases). The germline gives CDR1 SGHNT, CDR2 YENEEA. The V end was cut by 5 bases, the J end by 0 bases, with 11 bases between. This CDR3 is 15 amino acids long. The CDR3 bases are TGTGCCAGCAGCGTTACTAGCTCCTCCTACAATGAGCAGTTCTTC. Amino acids: CASSVTSSSYNEQFF.

The CDR3 DNA is TGTGCCAGCAGCGTAGGAGGGAGCGCCGGCAAAAACATTCAGTACTTC. It translates to CASSVGGSAGKNIQYF. This sequence joins TRBV9 and TRBJ2-4; the D gene is possibly TRBD2 (5 bases). V lost 0 bases and J 3 bases, leaving 13 bases between the germline ends. The germline V gene has CDR1 SGDLS and CDR2 YYNGEE. CDR3 size: 16 residues.

As DNA, the CDR3 is TGTGCCAGCAGTTTACTCACAGGGAGTGGCTACACCTTC. Protein product: CASSLLTGSGYTF. V is TRBV27 and J is TRBJ1-2; the D gene is possibly TRBD1 (6 bases). This CDR3 comprises 13 residues. CDR1 and CDR2 (germline): MNHEY, SMNVEV (reference sequence). V lost 2 bases to trimming and J lost 7 bases, with 11 bases between them.

V usage is TRBV5-6 and J usage is TRBJ2-6; D gene ambiguous. CDR1 SGHDT and CDR2 YYEEEE come from the germline V gene. Trimming took off 0 bases at V and 0 bases at J, with 4 bases between the two ends. The CDR3 loop spans 15 amino acids. CDR3 protein: CASSLESSGANVLTF. DNA of the CDR3: TGTGCCAGCAGCTTGGAAAGCTCTGGGGCCAACGTCCTGACTTTC. Full variable domain (remainder filled in from reference TRBV5-6 and TRBJ2-6): DAGVTQSPTHLIKTRGQQVTLRCSPKSGHDTVSWYQQALGQGPQFIFQYYEEEERQRGNFPDRFSGHQFPNYSSELNVNALLLGDSALYLCASSLESSGANVLTFGAGSRLTVL.

The CDR3 here is CASRGQASSGYTF. The DNA of the CDR3 is TGTGCCAGCCGAGGGCAGGCGTCCTCTGGCTACACCTTC. The chain recombines TRBV9 with TRBJ1-2; no clear D. Trimming pared 7 bases from V and 7 bases from J, leaving 17 bases between. Germline V gives CDR1 SGDLS, CDR2 YYNGEE. There are 13 residues in the CDR3. The whole variable domain, remainder taken from reference TRBV9 and TRBJ1-2, is DSGVTQTPKHLITATGQRVTLRCSPRSGDLSVYWYQQSLDQGLQFLIQYYNGEERAKGNILERFSAQQFPDLHSELNLSSLELGDSALYFCASRGQASSGYTFGSGTRLTVV.

The chain couples TRBV9 to TRBJ2-3, with 12 nucleotides matching TRBD2. The trim removed 2 bases at V and 3 bases at J, leaving 4 bases unmatched. Germline CDR1 SGDLS, CDR2 YYNGEE. The CDR3 has 16 residues. The CDR3 DNA follows: TGTGCCAGCAGCGTGCTAGCGGGAGGGCCAACAGATACGCAGTATTTT. It is translated as CASSVLAGGPTDTQYF.

This clone was detected only once. The chain employs TRBV13 and TRBJ2-5; the D gene is possibly TRBD1 (6 bases). Germline assignment: CDR1 PRHDT and CDR2 FYEKMQ (reference sequence). This CDR3 comprises 16 residues. Trimming pared 5 bases from V and 2 bases from J, leaving 18 bases between. CDR3 nucleotide sequence: TGTGCCAGCAGCGCGACCATCCTCAGGGGACAAGAGACCCAGTACTTC. Translation gives CASSATILRGQETQYF.

The rearrangement uses TRBV27 and TRBJ1-1; D remains unclear. Between the trimmed V and J ends, which lost 2 bases and 1 base, there was a span of 5 bases. Germline CDR1 reads MNHEY; CDR2 reads SMNVEV (reference sequence). This CDR3 region has 13 residues. The CDR3 region is CASSLIRNTEAFF. The CDR3 nucleotides are TGTGCCAGCAGTTTAATTAGGAACACTGAAGCTTTCTTT.

The chain uses TRBV5-1 and TRBJ2-3; possibly TRBD2 for D (5 bases). CDR1 is SGHRS, CDR2 YFSETQ, per germline. The length of the CDR3 is 15 residues. V was shortened by 3 bases and J by 0 bases, with 11 bases between the two germline ends. The CDR3 loop reads CASSYSATSTDTQYF. DNA of the CDR3: TGCGCCAGCAGCTATAGCGCGACTAGCACAGATACGCAGTATTTT.

The V call is TRBV19, the J call TRBJ1-5, with TRBD1 as a possible D gene (5 bases). Germline CDR1 is LNHDA and CDR2 is SQIVND (reference sequence). V lost 2 bases and J lost 7, with 15 bases in between. This CDR3 contains 15 residues. The CDR3 sequence is CASSIMAQGGQPQHF. As DNA, the CDR3 is TGTGCCAGTAGTATAATGGCGCAGGGAGGCCAGCCCCAGCATTTT.

The V call is TRBV6-4, the J call TRBJ2-1; TRBD2 matches 11 bases. The CDR3 runs to 19 residues. The junction had 10 bases not matched to a gene; V was cut back by 3 bases and J by 0 bases. Germline CDR1 is MRHNA and CDR2 is SNTAGT. As DNA, the CDR3 is TGTGCCAGCAGTGAAGTTGGGCTAGCGGGAGGAGCCTCCTACAATGAGCAGTTCTTC. The encoded protein is CASSEVGLAGGASYNEQFF.

The chain combines TRBV5-6 with TRBJ2-7; D remains unclear. The CDR3 spans 12 residues. The V end lost 0 bases, the J end lost 2 bases, and 3 bases lay between the germline ends. Germline V gene lookup returns CDR1 SGHDT and CDR2 YYEEEE. CDR3 DNA: TGTGCCAGCAGCTTGGCCGCCTACGAGCAGTACTTC. This sequence encodes CASSLAAYEQYF.

About this clone itself: The sample contains more than one DNA sequence encoding this CDR3. This sequence joins TRBV27 and TRBJ2-1; D is uncertain. V lost 3 bases and J lost 0, with 6 bases in between. The CDR3 is made up of 14 amino acids. CDR1 MNHEY and CDR2 SMNVEV come from the germline V gene (reference sequence). The CDR3 bases are TGTGCCAGCAGTTTCGGCGGCTCCTACAATGAGCAGTTCTTC. Translating gives CASSFGGSYNEQFF.

The rearrangement uses TRBV30 and TRBJ1-1, with TRBD1 as a possible D gene (6 bases). Deletions cut 4 bases from V and 0 bases from J, with 24 bases between. The germline gives CDR1 GTSNPN, CDR2 SVGIG (reference sequence). The CDR3 is 18 amino acids. The CDR3, as DNA: TGTGCCTGGAATCTCGGTTTCCGTCAGGGGTTGCTGAACACTGAAGCTTTCTTT. Encoded protein: CAWNLGFRQGLLNTEAFF.

This clone was recorded once. The chain recombines TRBV9 with TRBJ2-7, with 7 bases fitting TRBD1. With 0 bases clipped from V and 6 bases from J, the junction kept 9 bases outside the gene matches. The CDR3 sequence is 15 residues long. Germline V gene lookup returns CDR1 SGDLS and CDR2 YYNGEE. CDR3 sequence reads: CASSVDTGADIEQYF. CDR3 DNA sequence: TGTGCCAGCAGCGTAGATACAGGGGCCGATATCGAGCAGTACTTC.

The rearrangement links TRBV14 to TRBJ2-7, with D tentatively TRBD1 or TRBD2 (5 bases each). Trimming stripped 5 bases from V and 4 bases from J, with 9 bases between. Germline CDR1 SGHDN, CDR2 FVKESK. The CDR3 runs 12 residues. As DNA, the CDR3 is TGTGCCAGCAGCGAATGGGGGTACGAGCAGTACTTC. Protein sequence: CASSEWGYEQYF.

J is TRBJ2-7 and V is TRBV4-1; TRBD2 aligns across 14 bases. Trimming took 2 bases from V and 0 from J; bases not matched to a gene: 12. Looked up from germline, CDR1 is MGHRA and CDR2 is YSYEKL. The CDR3 runs 20 residues. The CDR3 nucleotides are TGCGCCAGCAGCCAATTAAGCGACGGGACTAGCGGGAGCAGCTCCTACGAGCAGTACTTC. Translation: CASSQLSDGTSGSSSYEQYF.

The chain employs TRBV7-8 and TRBJ2-7; the D is unclear. The V end was cut by 0 bases, the J end by 3 bases, with 12 bases between. The germline gives CDR1 SGHVS, CDR2 FQNEAQ. The CDR3 consists of 15 residues. DNA for the CDR3: TGTGCCAGCAGCTTAGCGCTACGCCGGATCTACGAGCAGTACTTC. Its translation is CASSLALRRIYEQYF.